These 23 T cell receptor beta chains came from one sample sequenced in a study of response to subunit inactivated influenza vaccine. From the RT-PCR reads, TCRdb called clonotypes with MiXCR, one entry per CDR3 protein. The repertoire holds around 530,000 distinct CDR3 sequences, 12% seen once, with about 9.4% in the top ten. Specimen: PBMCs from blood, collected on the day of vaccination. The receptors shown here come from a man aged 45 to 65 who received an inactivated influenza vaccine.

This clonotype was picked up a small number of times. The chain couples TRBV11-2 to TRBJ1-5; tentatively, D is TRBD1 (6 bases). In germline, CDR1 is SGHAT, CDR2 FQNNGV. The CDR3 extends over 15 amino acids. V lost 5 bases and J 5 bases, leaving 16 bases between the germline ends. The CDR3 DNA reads TGTGCCAGCAGCCTCCCATTACAGGGATATCAGCCCCAGCATTTT. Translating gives CASSLPLQGYQPQHF.

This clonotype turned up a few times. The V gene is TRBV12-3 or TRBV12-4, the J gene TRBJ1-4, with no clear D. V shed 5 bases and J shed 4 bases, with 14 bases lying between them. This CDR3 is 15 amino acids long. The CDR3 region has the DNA TGTGCCAGCAGTGCGTATCCGGGAATTAATGAAAAACTGTTTTTT. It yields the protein CASSAYPGINEKLFF.

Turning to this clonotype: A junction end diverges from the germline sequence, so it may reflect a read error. The CDR3 DNA is TGCAGTGCTAGCACAGGGGGCCCCGTCGGTGAGCAGCTCTTC. Residues: CSASTGGPVGEQLF. This chain joins TRBV20-1 and TRBJ2-1; 9 positions agree with TRBD1. Germline CDR1 DFQATT, CDR2 SNEGSKA (reference sequence). This CDR3 contains 14 residues.

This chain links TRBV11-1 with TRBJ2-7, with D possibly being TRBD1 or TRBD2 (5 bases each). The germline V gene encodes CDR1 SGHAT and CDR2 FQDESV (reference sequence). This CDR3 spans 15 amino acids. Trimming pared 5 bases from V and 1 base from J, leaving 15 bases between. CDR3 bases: TGTGCCAGCAGCCAGTCCGGGACGGCGTCCTACGAGCAGTACTTC. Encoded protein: CASSQSGTASYEQYF.

Written as DNA, the CDR3 is TGCAGTGCTTCGAGCGGGGGGTCTCCCTACAATGAGCAGTTCTTC. It translates to CSASSGGSPYNEQFF. The V and J genes are TRBV20-1 and TRBJ2-1; 9 bases line up with TRBD2. V was clipped by 5 bases and J by 2 bases; unmatched bases: 7. This CDR3 is 15 amino acids long. Germline CDR1 reads DFQATT; CDR2 reads SNEGSKA (reference sequence).

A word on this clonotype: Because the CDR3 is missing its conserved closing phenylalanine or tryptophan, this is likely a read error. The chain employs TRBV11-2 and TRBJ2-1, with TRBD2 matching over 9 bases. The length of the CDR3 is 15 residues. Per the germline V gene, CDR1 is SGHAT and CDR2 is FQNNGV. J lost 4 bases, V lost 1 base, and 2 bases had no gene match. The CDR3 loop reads CASSLGAGGYNEQFL. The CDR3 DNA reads TGTGCCAGCAGCTTAGGCGCGGGAGGGTACAATGAGCAGTTCTTA.

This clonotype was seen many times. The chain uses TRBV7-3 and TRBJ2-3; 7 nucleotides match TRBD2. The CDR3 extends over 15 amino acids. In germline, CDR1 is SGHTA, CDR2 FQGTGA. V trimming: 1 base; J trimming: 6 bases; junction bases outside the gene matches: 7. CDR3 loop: CASSLNAGAGDTQYF. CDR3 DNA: TGTGCCAGCAGCTTAAACGCGGGAGCGGGGGATACGCAGTATTTT.

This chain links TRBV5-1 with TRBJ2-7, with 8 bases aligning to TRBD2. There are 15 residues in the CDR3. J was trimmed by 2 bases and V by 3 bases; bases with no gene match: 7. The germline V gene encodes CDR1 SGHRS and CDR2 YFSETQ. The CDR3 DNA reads TGCGCCAGCAGCTCCGGACTAGCAGTAGCCTACGAGCAGTACTTC. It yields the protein CASSSGLAVAYEQYF.

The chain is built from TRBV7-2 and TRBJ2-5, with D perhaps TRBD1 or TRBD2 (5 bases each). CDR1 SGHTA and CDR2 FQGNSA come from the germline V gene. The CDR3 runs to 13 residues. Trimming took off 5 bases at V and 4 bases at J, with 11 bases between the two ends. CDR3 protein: CASSARDRETQYF. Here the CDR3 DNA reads TGTGCCAGCAGCGCCCGGGACCGAGAGACCCAGTACTTC.

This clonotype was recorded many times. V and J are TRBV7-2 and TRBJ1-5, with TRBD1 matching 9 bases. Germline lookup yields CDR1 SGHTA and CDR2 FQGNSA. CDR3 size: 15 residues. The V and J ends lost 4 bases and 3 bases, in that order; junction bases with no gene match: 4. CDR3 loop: CASSYRTGDNQPQHF. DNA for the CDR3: TGTGCCAGCAGCTACCGGACAGGGGACAATCAGCCCCAGCATTTT.

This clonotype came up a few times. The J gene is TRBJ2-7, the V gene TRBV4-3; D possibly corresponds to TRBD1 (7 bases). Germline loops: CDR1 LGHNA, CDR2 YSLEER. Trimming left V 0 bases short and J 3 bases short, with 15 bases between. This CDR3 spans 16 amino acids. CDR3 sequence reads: CASSQDLGGGIYEQYF. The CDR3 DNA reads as TGCGCCAGCAGCCAAGATTTAGGGGGCGGGATCTACGAGCAGTACTTC.

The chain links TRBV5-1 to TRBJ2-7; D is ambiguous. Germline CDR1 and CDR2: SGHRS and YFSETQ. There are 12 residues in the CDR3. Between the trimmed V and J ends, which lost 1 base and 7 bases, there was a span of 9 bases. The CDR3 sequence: CASSLSESEQYF. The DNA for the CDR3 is TGCGCCAGCAGCTTGTCTGAATCGGAGCAGTACTTC.

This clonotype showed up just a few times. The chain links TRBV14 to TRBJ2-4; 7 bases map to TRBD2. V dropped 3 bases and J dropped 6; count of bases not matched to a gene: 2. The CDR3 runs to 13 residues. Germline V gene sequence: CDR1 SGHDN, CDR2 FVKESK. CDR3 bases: TGTGCCAGCAGCCACCCGGGGGGAAACATTCAGTACTTC. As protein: CASSHPGGNIQYF.

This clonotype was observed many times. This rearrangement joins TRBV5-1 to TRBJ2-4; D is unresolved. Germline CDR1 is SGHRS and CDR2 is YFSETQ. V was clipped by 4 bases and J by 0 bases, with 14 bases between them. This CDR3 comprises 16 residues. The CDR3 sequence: CASSPPLQLAKNIQYF. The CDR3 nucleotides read TGCGCCAGCAGCCCCCCTCTACAGTTAGCCAAAAACATTCAGTACTTC.

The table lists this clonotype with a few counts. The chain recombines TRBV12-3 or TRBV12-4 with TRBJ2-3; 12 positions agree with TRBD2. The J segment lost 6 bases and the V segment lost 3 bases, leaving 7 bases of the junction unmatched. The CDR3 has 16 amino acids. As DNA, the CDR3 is TGTGCCAGCAGTTTGTGGACTAGCGGGAAAGAGGATACGCAGTATTTT. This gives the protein CASSLWTSGKEDTQYF.

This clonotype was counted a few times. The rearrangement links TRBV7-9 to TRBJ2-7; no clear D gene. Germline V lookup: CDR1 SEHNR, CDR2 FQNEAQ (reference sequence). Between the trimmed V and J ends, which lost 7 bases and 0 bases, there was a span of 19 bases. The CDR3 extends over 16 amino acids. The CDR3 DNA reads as TGTGCCAGCAATCCGCCTGGCAGGTCTAGCTCCTACGAGCAGTACTTC. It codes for CASNPPGRSSSYEQYF.

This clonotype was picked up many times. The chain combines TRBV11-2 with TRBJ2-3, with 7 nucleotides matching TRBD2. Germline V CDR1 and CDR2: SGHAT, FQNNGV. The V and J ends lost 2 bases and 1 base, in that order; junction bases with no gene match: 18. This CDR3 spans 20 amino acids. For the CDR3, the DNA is TGTGCCAGCAGCTTATACCCTCCCCCGTCGCGGGAGAGGGGCACAGATACGCAGTATTTT. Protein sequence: CASSLYPPPSRERGTDTQYF.

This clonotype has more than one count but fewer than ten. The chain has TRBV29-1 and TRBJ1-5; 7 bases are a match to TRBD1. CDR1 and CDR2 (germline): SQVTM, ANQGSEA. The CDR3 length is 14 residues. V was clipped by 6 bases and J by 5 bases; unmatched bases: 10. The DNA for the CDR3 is TGCAGCGTAAGGGGGCAGGGGGACCATCAGCCCCAGCATTTT. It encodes CSVRGQGDHQPQHF.

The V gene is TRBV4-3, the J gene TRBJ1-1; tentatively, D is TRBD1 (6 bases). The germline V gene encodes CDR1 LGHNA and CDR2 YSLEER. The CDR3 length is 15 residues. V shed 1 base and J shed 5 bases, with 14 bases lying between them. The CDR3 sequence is CASSQARGLETEAFF. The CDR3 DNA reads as TGCGCCAGCAGCCAAGCGCGGGGGCTAGAGACTGAAGCTTTCTTT.

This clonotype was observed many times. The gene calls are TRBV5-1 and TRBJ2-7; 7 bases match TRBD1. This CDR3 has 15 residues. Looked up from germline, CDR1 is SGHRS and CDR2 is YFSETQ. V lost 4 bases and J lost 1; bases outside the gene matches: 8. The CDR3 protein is CASSPLDRSSYEQYF. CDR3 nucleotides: TGCGCCAGCAGCCCACTGGACAGGTCTTCCTACGAGCAGTACTTC.

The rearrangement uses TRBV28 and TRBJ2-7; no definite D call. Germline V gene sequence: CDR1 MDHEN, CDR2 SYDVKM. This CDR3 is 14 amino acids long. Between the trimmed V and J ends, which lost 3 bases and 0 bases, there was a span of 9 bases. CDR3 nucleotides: TGTGCCAGCAGTTTCCTGACATTCTCCTACGAGCAGTACTTC. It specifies CASSFLTFSYEQYF.

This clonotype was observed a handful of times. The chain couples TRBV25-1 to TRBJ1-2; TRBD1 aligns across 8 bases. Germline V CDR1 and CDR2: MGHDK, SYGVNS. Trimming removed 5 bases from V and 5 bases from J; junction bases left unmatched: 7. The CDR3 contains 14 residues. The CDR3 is CASSSDRGKYGYTF. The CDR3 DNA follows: TGTGCCAGCAGTTCCGACAGGGGAAAGTATGGCTACACCTTC.

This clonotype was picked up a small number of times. DNA of the CDR3: TGTGCCACCAGCAGAGACTCTTATACGCAGTATTTT. This codes for CATSRDSYTQYF. The chain has TRBV15 and TRBJ2-3; D gene unclear. Trimming shortened V by 0 bases and J by 7 bases, and 5 bases separated the two germline ends. The CDR3 spans 12 residues. CDR1 and CDR2 (germline): LNHNV, YYDKDF (reference sequence).